This T cell receptor (beta chain) was captured in a study of T cells in localized non-small cell lung cancer. Repertoires were generated with immunoSEQ multiplex PCR, while TCRdb's copy carries only in-frame clones and drops some. The repertoire has 100,000 or so clones, approximately 90% of them found once; the top ten carry roughly 4.3%. V lost 7 bases, J lost 5 bases, and 13 bases lay in between. The CDR3 has 13 amino acids. Germline CDR1 reads LNHDA; CDR2 reads SQIVND (reference sequence). This TCR was recovered from a woman aged 35 to 70 with stage II squamous cell lung carcinoma. This chain uses TRBV19 with TRBJ2-3, with TRBD1 as a possible D gene (6 bases). Sequencing used PBMCs, obtained before any cancer treatment. The CDR3 coding sequence is TGTGCCAGTACCGGACAGAGCGGAGATACGCAGTATTTT. Encoded protein: CASTGQSGDTQYF.